One and the same sample provided the 10 T cell receptor beta chains below, sequenced in a study of monozygotic twins with inflammatory bowel disease. Using the 5' RACE reads, TCRdb records one entry per CDR3 protein without DNA. The data include about 380,000 distinct CDR3 sequences; the top ten clones carry just over 2.5%. Sequenced: blood. The receptors stem from a human donor with ulcerative colitis or Crohn's disease, or a healthy co-twin of an affected twin (not recorded which).

The chain carries TRBV5-1 and TRBJ2-1; no DNA is available, so the TRBD2 call from TCRdb remains unchecked. CDR3 length: 14 residues. CDR1 is SGHRS, CDR2 YFSETQ, per germline. This chain's CDR3 is CASSGLATYNEQFF.

The rearrangement joins TRBV10-3 to TRBJ2-1; the TCRdb D gene call, TRBD1, has no DNA to confirm it. Germline lookup yields CDR1 ENHRY and CDR2 SYGVKD. This CDR3 has 15 amino acids. CDR3: CAISETGEGDNEQFF.

The chain combines TRBV5-1 with TRBJ2-7; the TCRdb D gene call, TRBD1, has no DNA to confirm it. This CDR3 is 14 amino acids long. Germline V CDR1 and CDR2: SGHRS, YFSETQ. CDR3: CASSPLGTGREQYF.

The J gene is TRBJ1-2, the V gene TRBV9; the D call from TCRdb, TRBD1, cannot be confirmed without DNA. Germline values: CDR1 SGDLS, CDR2 YYNGEE. The CDR3 is 12 residues long. CDR3 loop: CASVVGDYGYTF. The whole variable domain, filled in from reference TRBV9 and TRBJ1-2, reads DSGVTQTPKHLITATGQRVTLRCSPRSGDLSVYWYQQSLDQGLQFLIQYYNGEERAKGNILERFSAQQFPDLHSELNLSSLELGDSALYFCASVVGDYGYTFGSGTRLTVV.

The chain combines TRBV11-2 with TRBJ2-3; there is no DNA to check the TCRdb D call of TRBD2. Germline lookup yields CDR1 SGHAT and CDR2 FQNNGV. The CDR3 runs to 19 residues. The CDR3 here is CASSLEWASGGRGADTQYF.

The V and J genes are TRBV2 and TRBJ1-4. This CDR3 spans 12 amino acids. Germline CDR1 is SNHLY and CDR2 is FYNNEI. CDR3: CASGTTNEKLFF.

The chain links TRBV5-1 to TRBJ2-7; there is no DNA to check the TCRdb D call of TRBD1. CDR1 and CDR2 from the germline V gene are SGHRS and YFSETQ. CDR3 size: 12 residues. CDR3 sequence reads: CASTGTGNEQYF.

V usage is TRBV7-9 and J usage is TRBJ2-5. Germline V gene sequence: CDR1 SEHNR, CDR2 FQNEAQ (reference sequence). The CDR3 is made up of 14 amino acids. CDR3 loop: CASSLVYKQETQYF.

The genes are TRBV6-2 or TRBV6-3 and TRBJ1-1; the TCRdb call, TRBD1, lacks DNA for checking. The V gene's germline CDR1 is MNHEY and CDR2 SVGEGT. The CDR3 runs to 16 residues. CDR3 protein: CASSQRGRQVFTEAFF.

V is TRBV5-5 and J is TRBJ2-3; the TCRdb D gene call, TRBD2, has no DNA to confirm it. CDR1 and CDR2 (germline): SGHKS, YYEKEE (reference sequence). The CDR3 contains 13 residues. Here the CDR3 reads CAAGGPSTDTQYF.